Below, 31 T cell receptor beta chains from the same sample are listed, as sequenced in a study of T cell changes during pregnancy in multiple sclerosis. Assay used: immunoSEQ multiplex PCR; TCRdb lists only in-frame clones, some missing. Seen here are about 52,000 clones, about 92% observed once, and the top ten hold about 0.37%. This specimen consisted of CD4+ T cells from peripheral blood mononuclear cells, obtained before pregnancy. Source of these receptors: a female donor with multiple sclerosis, enrolled in a pregnancy study.

This CDR3 reads CASSLVPGLRETQYF. The CDR3 region has the DNA TGTGCCAGCAGCTTAGTACCAGGGTTGCGGGAGACCCAGTACTTC. V and J are TRBV11-2 and TRBJ2-5, with D perhaps TRBD1 (5 bases). V lost 1 base, J lost 5 bases, and 14 bases lay in between. The V gene's germline CDR1 is SGHAT and CDR2 FQNNGV. The CDR3 length is 15 residues.

This clone has only one observation. The rearrangement links TRBV4-1 to TRBJ2-3; tentatively, D is TRBD2 (6 bases). CDR3 size: 17 residues. Deletions cut 3 bases from V and 0 bases from J, with 16 bases between. CDR1 is MGHRA, CDR2 YSYEKL, per germline. CDR3 residues: CASSQGYFGGSTDTQYF. The CDR3 region has the DNA TGCGCCAGCAGCCAGGGTTATTTCGGGGGTAGCACAGATACGCAGTATTTT.

This chain connects TRBV18 to TRBJ2-1; 9 bases align to TRBD2. Germline trimming cut 5 bases from V and 4 bases from J; bases unmatched to any gene: 6. Germline V CDR1 and CDR2: KGHSH, LQKENI. This CDR3 contains 15 residues. The CDR3 sequence: CASSTRTSVYNEQFF. The CDR3 region has the DNA TGTGCCAGCTCAACTAGGACTAGCGTATACAATGAGCAGTTCTTC.

The chain carries TRBV18 and TRBJ1-1; possible D gene TRBD1, 5 bases. Germline-derived CDR1 and CDR2 are KGHSH and LQKENI. V was trimmed by 0 bases and J by 5 bases, leaving 13 bases between them. The CDR3 consists of 15 residues. The CDR3 region has the DNA TGTGCCAGCTCACCACCATTTGGGGCTAGGACTGAAGCTTTCTTT. It specifies CASSPPFGARTEAFF.

This rearrangement joins TRBV19 to TRBJ1-1, with D unclear. V was pared by 3 bases and J by 8 bases, with 10 bases between. The CDR3 is 12 residues long. Germline values: CDR1 LNHDA, CDR2 SQIVND (reference sequence). The CDR3 sequence is CASSIRWAEAFF. CDR3 nucleotides: TGTGCCAGTAGTATTCGATGGGCGGAAGCTTTCTTT. The full variable domain, rest sourced from reference TRBV19 and TRBJ1-1, is DGGITQSPKYLFRKEGQNVTLSCEQNLNHDAMYWYRQDPGQGLRLIYYSQIVNDFQKGDIAEGYSVSREKKESFPLTVTSAQKNPTAFYLCASSIRWAEAFFGQGTRLTVV.

The V call is TRBV7-6, the J call TRBJ1-1, with 8 bases matching TRBD1. Germline values: CDR1 SGHVS, CDR2 FNYEAQ. The CDR3 has 17 residues. V lost 2 bases and J lost 1; bases outside the gene matches: 9. CDR3 nucleotides: TGTGCCAGCAGCTTACCTGGGTCAGGGGGCGCGAACACTGAAGCTTTCTTT. Its translation is CASSLPGSGGANTEAFF.

The rearrangement links TRBV6-1 to TRBJ2-1; possible D gene TRBD1, 6 bases. The ends were cut back, 5 bases at V and 9 bases at J, with 20 bases in the middle. This CDR3 has 15 residues. Looked up from germline, CDR1 is MNHNS and CDR2 is SASEGT. CDR3 loop: CASSPLPGAQGEQFF. The CDR3 DNA follows: TGTGCCAGCAGTCCGCTCCCAGGGGCGCAGGGTGAGCAGTTCTTC.

The genes are TRBV7-3 and TRBJ2-7, with D tentatively TRBD2 (5 bases). Germline values: CDR1 SGHTA, CDR2 FQGTGA. There are 14 residues in the CDR3. V was pared by 5 bases and J by 3 bases, with 14 bases between. CDR3 nucleotides: TGTGCCAGCAGCAAAGGAGGATCCGGCTACGAGCAGTACTTC. Amino acids: CASSKGGSGYEQYF.

Of note for this clone: No conserved phenylalanine or tryptophan is present at the end of the CDR3, so a read error is the likely explanation. It is unclear where the CDR3 begins or ends on the DNA, so no DNA is shown, and the CDR3 is as TCRdb lists it. The rearrangement joins TRBV29-1 to TRBJ2-7; the DNA was not compared with TRBD2, the D call given in the table. The CDR3 is 11 residues long, counting both termini. The germline V gene encodes CDR1 SQVTM and CDR2 ANQGSEA. Here the CDR3 reads CSVDATSGNRI.

The V and J genes are TRBV5-5 and TRBJ1-2, with 11 bases aligning to TRBD1. The CDR3 has 14 residues. The V segment lost 5 bases and the J segment 4 bases; nucleotides outside the gene matches: 4. Per germline, CDR1 SGHKS and CDR2 YYEKEE (reference sequence). The CDR3 DNA reads TGTGCCAGCAGAAGGACAGGGGGCAGCTATGGCTACACCTTC. This translates into CASRRTGGSYGYTF.

V usage is TRBV18 and J usage is TRBJ2-7; 11 bases match TRBD2. In germline, CDR1 is KGHSH, CDR2 LQKENI. V dropped 4 bases and J dropped 3; count of bases not matched to a gene: 14. There are 18 residues in the CDR3. The CDR3 DNA follows: TGTGCCAGCTCACGGGAAGCGACTAGCGGGGATGCCTACTACGAGCAGTACTTC. This sequence encodes CASSREATSGDAYYEQYF.

V and J are TRBV19 and TRBJ1-4; 8 bases are shared with TRBD1. V lost 4 bases to trimming and J lost 6 bases; unmatched junction nucleotides: 4. The CDR3 has 14 amino acids. Germline lookup yields CDR1 LNHDA and CDR2 SQIVND (reference sequence). The DNA of the CDR3 is TGTGCCAGTAGTACCGGACAGGGTTATGAAAAACTGTTTTTT. The encoded protein is CASSTGQGYEKLFF.

V gene TRBV5-6 combines with J gene TRBJ1-1, with unresolved D. The CDR3 contains 13 residues. Germline assignment: CDR1 SGHDT and CDR2 YYEEEE. The V and J ends lost 0 bases and 10 bases respectively, with 13 bases between them. The CDR3 nucleotides read TGTGCCAGCAGCTTGGGATTTTCCACTTCAGCTTTCTTT. Translating gives CASSLGFSTSAFF. Looking up the rest from reference TRBV5-6 and TRBJ1-1 gives the full variable domain: DAGVTQSPTHLIKTRGQQVTLRCSPKSGHDTVSWYQQALGQGPQFIFQYYEEEERQRGNFPDRFSGHQFPNYSSELNVNALLLGDSALYLCASSLGFSTSAFFGQGTRLTVV.

In this sample, this clone turned up once. The genes are TRBV6-1 and TRBJ2-5, with a possible D match to TRBD1 (6 bases). V lost 9 bases to trimming and J lost 0 bases, with 11 bases between them. The CDR3 runs to 13 residues. Germline CDR1 and CDR2: MNHNS and SASEGT. The CDR3 loop reads CASQQGYQETQYF. For the CDR3, the DNA is TGTGCCAGTCAGCAGGGGTACCAAGAGACCCAGTACTTC.

The genes are TRBV5-4 and TRBJ1-1, with 9 positions matching TRBD1. The CDR3 has 15 amino acids. Trimming at V came to 4 bases and at J to 11 bases, leaving 15 bases not matched to a gene. Germline V CDR1 and CDR2: SGHNT, YYREEE (reference sequence). This chain's CDR3 is CASSIQGQGFVGAFF. CDR3 coding DNA: TGTGCCAGCAGCATCCAAGGACAGGGGTTCGTGGGGGCTTTCTTT.

V usage is TRBV29-1 and J usage is TRBJ2-7; 11 bases align to TRBD1. The CDR3 length is 13 residues. The germline V gene has CDR1 SQVTM and CDR2 ANQGSEA. The trim removed 5 bases at V and 7 bases at J, leaving 7 bases unmatched. Here the CDR3 DNA reads TGCAGCGTTAGGACAGGGGGCCTGGGGGAGCAGTACTTC. It specifies CSVRTGGLGEQYF.

This rearrangement joins TRBV30 to TRBJ2-1, with 13 bases lining up with TRBD2. The CDR3 runs 15 residues. CDR1 GTSNPN and CDR2 SVGIG come from the germline V gene (reference sequence). J gave up 8 bases and V 0 bases, and 4 bases lay outside the gene matches. This CDR3 reads CAWSVLAGGSDEQFF. The CDR3 DNA is TGTGCCTGGAGTGTACTAGCGGGAGGGTCGGATGAGCAGTTCTTC.

The gene calls are TRBV19 and TRBJ2-5, with 7 bases matching TRBD1. The CDR3 has 15 amino acids. The V gene's germline CDR1 is LNHDA and CDR2 SQIVND (reference sequence). The V gene end was trimmed by 1 base and the J gene end by 5 bases; junction bases not matched to a gene: 7. The CDR3, as DNA: TGTGCCAGTAGTATAGGTAACAGGGGAATGGAGACCCAGTACTTC. It specifies CASSIGNRGMETQYF.

The V call is TRBV9, the J call TRBJ2-7, with D possibly being TRBD1 (7 bases). CDR1 is SGDLS and CDR2 is YYNGEE in the germline V gene. There are 16 residues in the CDR3. Trimming pared 4 bases from V and 1 base from J, leaving 18 bases between. The CDR3 bases are TGTGCCAGCAGCCCCCTCGGGGGACAGTTTTCCTACGAGCAGTACTTC. Its translation: CASSPLGGQFSYEQYF.

This sequence joins TRBV5-1 and TRBJ2-1, with TRBD2 matching over 7 bases. Trimming at V came to 6 bases and at J to 0 bases, leaving 6 bases not matched to a gene. The CDR3 contains 15 residues. Germline loops: CDR1 SGHRS, CDR2 YFSETQ. As DNA, the CDR3 is TGCGCCAGCACGGGGGGTGGGAGCTCCTACAATGAGCAGTTCTTC. Residues: CASTGGGSSYNEQFF. Variable domain in full (rest from reference TRBV5-1 and TRBJ2-1): KAGVTQTPRYLIKTRGQQVTLSCSPISGHRSVSWYQQTPGQGLQFLFEYFSETQRNKGNFPGRFSGRQFSNSRSEMNVSTLELGDSALYLCASTGGGSSYNEQFFGPGTRLTVL.

The chain joins TRBV19 to TRBJ2-1; D is undetermined. CDR1 LNHDA and CDR2 SQIVND come from the germline V gene (reference sequence). Trimming took 6 bases from V and 4 from J, leaving 7 bases between them. CDR3 length equals 12 residues. CDR3 amino acids: CASRSRYNEQFF. CDR3 in DNA: TGTGCCAGTAGATCGAGGTACAATGAGCAGTTCTTC.

The rearrangement uses TRBV18 and TRBJ2-3, with TRBD2 matching over 11 bases. The J segment lost 1 base and the V segment lost 6 bases, leaving 3 bases of the junction unmatched. Germline loops: CDR1 KGHSH, CDR2 LQKENI. The CDR3 sequence is 15 residues long. CDR3 region: CASSSGLAGTDTQYF. CDR3 in DNA: TGTGCCAGCTCCTCGGGACTAGCGGGCACAGATACGCAGTATTTT.

This clone was seen just once. The V call is TRBV4-3, the J call TRBJ2-3; 7 nucleotides agree with TRBD2. The junction had 10 bases not matched to a gene; V was cut back by 0 bases and J by 7 bases. From germline, CDR1 is LGHNA and CDR2 YSLEER. The CDR3 runs to 16 residues. CDR3: CASSQDWAGDTNTQYF. DNA of the CDR3: TGCGCCAGCAGCCAAGATTGGGCGGGGGATACAAATACGCAGTATTTT.

J is TRBJ2-1 and V is TRBV30, with 10 bases aligning to TRBD2. Germline trimming cut 2 bases from V and 9 bases from J; bases unmatched to any gene: 7. CDR1 and CDR2 (germline): GTSNPN, SVGIG (reference sequence). The CDR3 totals 14 residues. CDR3 protein: CAWSTASGSVEQFF. The CDR3 coding sequence is TGTGCCTGGAGTACGGCTAGCGGGAGCGTTGAGCAGTTCTTC.

The chain uses TRBV18 and TRBJ1-1, with 7 bases matching TRBD1. The germline V gene has CDR1 KGHSH and CDR2 LQKENI. Germline trimming cut 2 bases from V and 1 base from J; bases unmatched to any gene: 4. This CDR3 is 15 amino acids long. CDR3 bases: TGTGCCAGCTCACCAGGGCAGGGGGGGAACACTGAAGCTTTCTTT. Encoded protein: CASSPGQGGNTEAFF.

The V gene is TRBV7-8, the J gene TRBJ2-7; 10 nucleotides match TRBD2. Germline values: CDR1 SGHVS, CDR2 FQNEAQ. CDR3 size: 14 residues. V shed 6 bases, J shed 0 bases, and the junction held 2 bases outside the gene matches. CDR3 in amino acids: CASSQREGSYEQYF. The CDR3 region has the DNA TGTGCCAGCAGTCAGCGGGAGGGCTCCTACGAGCAGTACTTC. The variable domain in full, completed from reference TRBV7-8 and TRBJ2-7, reads GAGVSQSPRYKVAKRGQDVALRCDPISGHVSLFWYQQALGQGPEFLTYFQNEAQLDKSGLPSDRFFAERPEGSVSTLKIQRTQQEDSAVYLCASSQREGSYEQYFGPGTRLTVT.

V and J are TRBV11-1 and TRBJ2-4, with 7 nucleotides matching TRBD1. Germline lookup yields CDR1 SGHAT and CDR2 FQDESV (reference sequence). V was pared by 5 bases and J by 9 bases, with 16 bases of the junction left unmatched. The CDR3 sequence is 16 residues long. DNA for the CDR3: TGTGCCAGCAGCCTAGGGACAGTTCAACAAGAGGGCATTCAGTACTTC. It specifies CASSLGTVQQEGIQYF.

V gene TRBV5-1 combines with J gene TRBJ2-1, with D perhaps matching TRBD1 (5 bases). Germline CDR1 and CDR2: SGHRS and YFSETQ. V lost 5 bases and J lost 3, with 12 bases in between. The CDR3 loop spans 14 amino acids. CDR3 nucleotide sequence: TGCGCCAGCAGGGTAGTCCAGGGCTACAATGAGCAGTTCTTC. Amino acids: CASRVVQGYNEQFF.

This clone was seen just once. This rearrangement joins TRBV18 to TRBJ2-3; perhaps TRBD1 as D (6 bases). The CDR3 extends over 17 amino acids. Germline V gene sequence: CDR1 KGHSH, CDR2 LQKENI. V was cut by 2 bases and J by 0 bases, with 15 bases left in between. CDR3 loop: CASSPVRGQTSTDTQYF. The DNA of the CDR3 is TGTGCCAGCTCACCAGTCCGCGGACAGACTAGCACAGATACGCAGTATTTT.

The rearrangement uses TRBV27 and TRBJ2-7; 8 nucleotides line up with TRBD1. Germline-derived CDR1 and CDR2 are MNHEY and SMNVEV (reference sequence). The CDR3 extends over 14 amino acids. With 4 bases clipped from V and 3 bases from J, the junction kept 5 bases outside the gene matches. CDR3 nucleotides: TGTGCCAGCAGTTCTTGGACAGGGAACTACGAGCAGTACTTC. Protein: CASSSWTGNYEQYF.

The chain recombines TRBV9 with TRBJ2-1, with TRBD1 matching 7 bases. V lost 2 bases to trimming and J lost 6 bases; unmatched junction nucleotides: 14. CDR1 SGDLS and CDR2 YYNGEE come from the germline V gene. The length of the CDR3 is 17 residues. CDR3 DNA: TGTGCCAGCAGCGTCCGGGGTGGGGGACAGAGCGTCAATGAGCAGTTCTTC. It encodes CASSVRGGGQSVNEQFF.